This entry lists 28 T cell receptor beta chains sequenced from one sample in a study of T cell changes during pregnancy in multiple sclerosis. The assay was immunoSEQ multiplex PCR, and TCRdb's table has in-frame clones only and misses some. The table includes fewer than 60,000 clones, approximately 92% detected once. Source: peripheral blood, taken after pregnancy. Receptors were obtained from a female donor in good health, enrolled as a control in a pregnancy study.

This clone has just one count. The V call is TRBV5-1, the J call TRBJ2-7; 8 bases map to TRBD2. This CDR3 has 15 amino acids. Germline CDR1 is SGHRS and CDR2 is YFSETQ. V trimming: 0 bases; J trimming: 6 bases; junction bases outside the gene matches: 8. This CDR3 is CASSLVAGGISEQYF. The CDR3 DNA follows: TGCGCCAGCAGCTTGGTGGCGGGGGGAATTAGCGAGCAGTACTTC.

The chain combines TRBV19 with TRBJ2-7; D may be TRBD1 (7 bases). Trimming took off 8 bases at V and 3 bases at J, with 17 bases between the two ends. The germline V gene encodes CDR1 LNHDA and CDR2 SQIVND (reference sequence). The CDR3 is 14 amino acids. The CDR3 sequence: CASSTRGDSYEQYF. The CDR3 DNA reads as TGTGCCAGTTCCACCCGCGGGGACAGCTACGAGCAGTACTTC.

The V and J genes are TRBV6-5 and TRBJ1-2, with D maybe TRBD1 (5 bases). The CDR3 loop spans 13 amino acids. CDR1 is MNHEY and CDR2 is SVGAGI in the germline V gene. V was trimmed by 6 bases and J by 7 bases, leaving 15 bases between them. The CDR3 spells CASSHKGRGGYTF. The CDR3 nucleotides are TGTGCCAGCAGCCACAAGGGGAGGGGTGGCTACACCTTC.

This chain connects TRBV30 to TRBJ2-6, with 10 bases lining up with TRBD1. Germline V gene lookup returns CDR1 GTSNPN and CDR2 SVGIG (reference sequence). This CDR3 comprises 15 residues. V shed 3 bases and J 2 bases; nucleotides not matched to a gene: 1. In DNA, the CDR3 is TGTGCCTGGAGGACAGGGGGCCCTGGGGCCAACGTCCTGACTTTC. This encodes CAWRTGGPGANVLTF. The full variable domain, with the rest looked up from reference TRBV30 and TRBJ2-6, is SQTIHQWPATLVQPVGSPLSLECTVEGTSNPNLYWYRQAAGRGLQLLFYSVGIGQISSEVPQNLSASRPQDRQFILSSKKLLLSDSGFYLCAWRTGGPGANVLTFGAGSRLTVL.

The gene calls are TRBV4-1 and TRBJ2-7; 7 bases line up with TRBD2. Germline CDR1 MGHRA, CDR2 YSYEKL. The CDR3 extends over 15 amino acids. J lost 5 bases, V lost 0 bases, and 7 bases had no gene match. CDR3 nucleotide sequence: TGCGCCAGCAGCCAAGATCGGGCGGGAGCCCACGAGCAGTACTTC. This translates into CASSQDRAGAHEQYF.

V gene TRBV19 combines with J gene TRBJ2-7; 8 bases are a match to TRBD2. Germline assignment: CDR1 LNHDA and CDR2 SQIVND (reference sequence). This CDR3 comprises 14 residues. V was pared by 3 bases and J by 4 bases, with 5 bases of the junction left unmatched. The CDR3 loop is CASSMGTRTYEQYF. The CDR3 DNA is TGTGCCAGTAGTATGGGGACTAGAACATACGAGCAGTACTTC.

CDR3 in DNA: TGTGCCAGCAGCTTAGCGGTGTTAAACAGGGCCGGCGACGAGCAGTACTTC. It is translated as CASSLAVLNRAGDEQYF. The J gene is TRBJ2-7, the V gene TRBV7-2; D is possibly TRBD1 (6 bases). Germline V lookup: CDR1 SGHTA, CDR2 FQGNSA. The CDR3 totals 17 residues. The V end lost 0 bases, the J end lost 5 bases, and 20 bases lay between the germline ends.

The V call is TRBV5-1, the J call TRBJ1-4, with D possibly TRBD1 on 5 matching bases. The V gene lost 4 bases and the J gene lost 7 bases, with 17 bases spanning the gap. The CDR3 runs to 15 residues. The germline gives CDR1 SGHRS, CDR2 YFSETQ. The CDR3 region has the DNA TGCGCCAGCAGCCTACGGACCCTGGGGGGTGAAAAACTGTTTTTT. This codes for CASSLRTLGGEKLFF.

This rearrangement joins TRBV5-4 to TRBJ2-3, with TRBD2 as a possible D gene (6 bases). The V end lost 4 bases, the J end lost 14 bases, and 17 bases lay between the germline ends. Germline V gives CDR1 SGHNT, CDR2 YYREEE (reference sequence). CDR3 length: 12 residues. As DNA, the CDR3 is TGTGCCAGCAGCCGGGGGAGCTCCGAGTCGTATTTT. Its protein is CASSRGSSESYF.

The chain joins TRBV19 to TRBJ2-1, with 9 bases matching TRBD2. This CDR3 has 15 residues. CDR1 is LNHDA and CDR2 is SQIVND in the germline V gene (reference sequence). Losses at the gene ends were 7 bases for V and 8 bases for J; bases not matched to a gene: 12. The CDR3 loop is CASNLLAGPIDEQFF. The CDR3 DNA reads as TGTGCCAGTAATCTACTAGCGGGCCCCATAGATGAGCAGTTCTTC.

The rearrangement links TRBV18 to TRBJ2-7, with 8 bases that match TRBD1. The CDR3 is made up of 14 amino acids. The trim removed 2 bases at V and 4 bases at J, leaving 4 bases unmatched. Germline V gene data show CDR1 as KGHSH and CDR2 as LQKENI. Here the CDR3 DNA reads TGTGCCAGCTCACCAGCCCAGGGGGCTTACGAGCAGTACTTC. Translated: CASSPAQGAYEQYF.

The CDR3 spells CASSLATSSGYEQYF. The CDR3 DNA follows: TGTGCCAGCAGCTTAGCGACTAGCAGCGGGTACGAGCAGTACTTC. V is TRBV7-2 and J is TRBJ2-7, with TRBD2 identical over 7 bases. Germline CDR1 reads SGHTA; CDR2 reads FQGNSA. Germline trimming cut 0 bases from V and 4 bases from J; bases unmatched to any gene: 6. The CDR3 consists of 15 residues.

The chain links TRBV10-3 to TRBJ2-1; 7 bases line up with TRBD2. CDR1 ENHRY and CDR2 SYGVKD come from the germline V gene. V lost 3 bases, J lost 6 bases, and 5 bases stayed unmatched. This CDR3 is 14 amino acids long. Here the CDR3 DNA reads TGTGCCATCAGTGACTCGACTAGCTCCAATGAGCAGTTCTTC. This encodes CAISDSTSSNEQFF.

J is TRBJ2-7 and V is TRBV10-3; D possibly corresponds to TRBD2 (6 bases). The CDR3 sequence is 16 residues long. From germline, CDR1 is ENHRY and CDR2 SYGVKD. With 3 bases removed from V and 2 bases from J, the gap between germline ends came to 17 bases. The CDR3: CAISDLSGGSTYEQYF. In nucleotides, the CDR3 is TGTGCCATCAGTGATCTAAGTGGGGGGTCCACCTACGAGCAGTACTTC.

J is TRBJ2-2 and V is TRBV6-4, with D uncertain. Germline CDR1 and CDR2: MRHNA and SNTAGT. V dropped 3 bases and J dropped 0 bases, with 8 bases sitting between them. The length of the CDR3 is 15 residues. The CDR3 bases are TGTGCCAGCAGTGATGGTCCGGCGAACACCGGGGAGCTGTTTTTT. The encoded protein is CASSDGPANTGELFF.

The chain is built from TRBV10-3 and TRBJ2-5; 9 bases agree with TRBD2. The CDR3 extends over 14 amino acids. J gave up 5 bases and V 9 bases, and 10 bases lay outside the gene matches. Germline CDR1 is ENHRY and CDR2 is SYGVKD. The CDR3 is CAMSSGGRGETQYF. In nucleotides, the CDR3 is TGTGCCATGAGCAGCGGGGGGCGAGGGGAGACCCAGTACTTC.

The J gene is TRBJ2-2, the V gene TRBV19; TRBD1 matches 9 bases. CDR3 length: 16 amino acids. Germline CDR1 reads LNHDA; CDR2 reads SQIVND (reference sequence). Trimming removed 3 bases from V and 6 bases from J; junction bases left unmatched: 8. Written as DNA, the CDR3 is TGTGCCAGTAGTATGGGACAGGGTACCGGTGCCGGGGAGCTGTTTTTT. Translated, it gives CASSMGQGTGAGELFF. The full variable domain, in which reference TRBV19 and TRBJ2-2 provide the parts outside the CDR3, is DGGITQSPKYLFRKEGQNVTLSCEQNLNHDAMYWYRQDPGQGLRLIYYSQIVNDFQKGDIAEGYSVSREKKESFPLTVTSAQKNPTAFYLCASSMGQGTGAGELFFGEGSRLTVL.

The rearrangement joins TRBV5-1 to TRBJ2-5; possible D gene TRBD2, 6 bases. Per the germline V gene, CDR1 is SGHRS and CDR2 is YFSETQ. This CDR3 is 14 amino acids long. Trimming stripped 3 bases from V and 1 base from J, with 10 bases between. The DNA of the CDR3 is TGCGCCAGCAGCTCGGGCGGGGCCCAAGAGACCCAGTACTTC. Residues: CASSSGGAQETQYF. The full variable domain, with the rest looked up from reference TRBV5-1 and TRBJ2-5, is KAGVTQTPRYLIKTRGQQVTLSCSPISGHRSVSWYQQTPGQGLQFLFEYFSETQRNKGNFPGRFSGRQFSNSRSEMNVSTLELGDSALYLCASSSGGAQETQYFGPGTRLLVL.

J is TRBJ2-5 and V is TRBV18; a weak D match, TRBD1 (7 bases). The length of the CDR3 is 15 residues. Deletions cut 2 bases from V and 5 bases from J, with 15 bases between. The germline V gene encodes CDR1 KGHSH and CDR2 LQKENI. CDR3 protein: CASSPTEGARETQYF. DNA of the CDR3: TGTGCCAGCTCACCAACGGAGGGGGCGAGGGAGACCCAGTACTTC.

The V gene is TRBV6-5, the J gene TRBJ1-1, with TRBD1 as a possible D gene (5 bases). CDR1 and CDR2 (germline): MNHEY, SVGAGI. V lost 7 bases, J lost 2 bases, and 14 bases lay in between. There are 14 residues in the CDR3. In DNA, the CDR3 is TGTGCCAGCAATAAAGGGGTAGGAAACACTGAAGCTTTCTTT. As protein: CASNKGVGNTEAFF.

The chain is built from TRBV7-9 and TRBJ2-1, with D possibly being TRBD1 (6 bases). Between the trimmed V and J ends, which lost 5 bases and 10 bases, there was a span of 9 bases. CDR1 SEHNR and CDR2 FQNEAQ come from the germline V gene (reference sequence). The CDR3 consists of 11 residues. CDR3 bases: TGTGCCAGCAGCCGCGACAGGGAGCAGTTCTTC. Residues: CASSRDREQFF.

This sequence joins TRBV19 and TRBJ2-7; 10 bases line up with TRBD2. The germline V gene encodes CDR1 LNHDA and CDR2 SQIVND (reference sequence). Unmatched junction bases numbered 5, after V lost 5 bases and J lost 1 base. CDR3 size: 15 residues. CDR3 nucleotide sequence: TGTGCCAGTAGTCCACTAGCGGGGCGATCCTACGAGCAGTACTTC. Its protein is CASSPLAGRSYEQYF. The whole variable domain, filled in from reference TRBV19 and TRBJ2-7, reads DGGITQSPKYLFRKEGQNVTLSCEQNLNHDAMYWYRQDPGQGLRLIYYSQIVNDFQKGDIAEGYSVSREKKESFPLTVTSAQKNPTAFYLCASSPLAGRSYEQYFGPGTRLTVT.

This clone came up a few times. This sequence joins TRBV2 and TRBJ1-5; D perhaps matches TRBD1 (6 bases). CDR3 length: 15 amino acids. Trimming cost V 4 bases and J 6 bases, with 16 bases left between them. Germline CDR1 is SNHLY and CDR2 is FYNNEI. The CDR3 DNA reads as TGTGCCAGCAGTGGGTACAGGGAACTTCGTCAGCCCCAGCATTTT. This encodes CASSGYRELRQPQHF.

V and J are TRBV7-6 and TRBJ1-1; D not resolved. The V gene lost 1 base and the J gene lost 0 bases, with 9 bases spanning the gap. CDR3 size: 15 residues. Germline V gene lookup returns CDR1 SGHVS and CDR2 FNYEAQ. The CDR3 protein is CASSLGVAMNTEAFF. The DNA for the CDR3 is TGTGCCAGCAGCTTAGGAGTCGCAATGAACACTGAAGCTTTCTTT.

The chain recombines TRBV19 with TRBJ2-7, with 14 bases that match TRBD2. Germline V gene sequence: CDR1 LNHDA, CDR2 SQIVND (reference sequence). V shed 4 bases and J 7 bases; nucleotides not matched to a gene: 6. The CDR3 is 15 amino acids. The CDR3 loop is CASSRGLAGAEEQYF. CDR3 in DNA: TGTGCCAGTAGTAGGGGACTAGCGGGAGCGGAAGAGCAGTACTTC.

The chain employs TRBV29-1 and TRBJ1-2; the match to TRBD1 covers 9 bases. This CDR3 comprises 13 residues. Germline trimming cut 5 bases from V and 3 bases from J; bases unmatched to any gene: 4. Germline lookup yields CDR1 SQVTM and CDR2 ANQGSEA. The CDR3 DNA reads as TGCAGCGTTAGTGACAGGGGGGACTATGGCTACACCTTC. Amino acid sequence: CSVSDRGDYGYTF.

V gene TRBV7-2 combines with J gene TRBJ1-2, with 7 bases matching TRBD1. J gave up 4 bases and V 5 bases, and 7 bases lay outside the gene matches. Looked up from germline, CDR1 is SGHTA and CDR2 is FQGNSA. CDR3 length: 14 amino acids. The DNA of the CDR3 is TGTGCCAGCAGCACCGACAGGGCCGCCTATGGCTACACCTTC. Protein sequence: CASSTDRAAYGYTF.

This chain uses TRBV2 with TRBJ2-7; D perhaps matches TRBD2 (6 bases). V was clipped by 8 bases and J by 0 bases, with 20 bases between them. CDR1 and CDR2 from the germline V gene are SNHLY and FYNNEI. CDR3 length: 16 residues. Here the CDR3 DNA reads TGTGCCAGCTGGAGGGGAAAGACTGATTCCTCCTACGAGCAGTACTTC. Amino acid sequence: CASWRGKTDSSYEQYF.